Sequencing of this T cell receptor (beta chain) was carried out in a study of blood T cell repertoires in COVID-19. Study summary: Whether acute or convalescent, the COVID-19 samples came from the United States, Italy and Spain.

Enrolment of Seattle patients took place during active infection, and they were followed longitudinally. Germline values: CDR1 KGHDR, CDR2 SFDVKD. The V segment lost 6 bases and the J segment 1 base; nucleotides outside the gene matches: 5. This CDR3 is built from 15 residues. Authors' methods: Reference gene primer amplification gave estimated nucleated cell counts. Some clones are missing from TCRdb's copy, which holds only in-frame ones; the method was immunoSEQ multiplex PCR. V and J calls and clone size are copied from that table; D and trimming were computed from the DNA. The sample holds about 70,000 clones; approximately 80% are singletons and the top ten take 6.5% to 7.5%.

This sequence originates from a man aged 25-45 years with COVID-19, enrolled during active disease. V is TRBV24-1 and J is TRBJ2-7; 10 bases align to TRBD1. The sample taken for sequencing was peripheral blood. This CDR3 reads CATSSGTGVSYEQYF. The CDR3, as DNA: TGTGCCACCAGTTCCGGGACAGGGGTTTCCTACGAGCAGTACTTC.